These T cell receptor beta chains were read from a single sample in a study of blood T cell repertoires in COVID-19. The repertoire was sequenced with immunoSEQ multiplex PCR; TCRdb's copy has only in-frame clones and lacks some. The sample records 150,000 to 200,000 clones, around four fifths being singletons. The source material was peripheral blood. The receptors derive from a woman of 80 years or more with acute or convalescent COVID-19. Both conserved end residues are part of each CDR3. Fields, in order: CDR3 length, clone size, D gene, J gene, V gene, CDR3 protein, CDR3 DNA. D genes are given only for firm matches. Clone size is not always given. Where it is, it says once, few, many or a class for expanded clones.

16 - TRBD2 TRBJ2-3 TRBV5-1 CASSLVPAGGEDTQYF TGCGCCAGCAGCTTGGTACCCGCGGGAGGGGAAGATACGCAGTATTTT
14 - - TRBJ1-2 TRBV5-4 CASSLYLATRGYTF TGTGCCAGCAGCTTGTATCTGGCGACACGTGGCTACACCTTC
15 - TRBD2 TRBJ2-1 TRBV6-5 CASSYSGLVREEQFF TGTGCCAGCAGTTACTCGGGACTAGTCCGAGAGGAGCAGTTCTTC
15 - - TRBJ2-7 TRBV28 CASSPSGASSYEQYF TGTGCCAGCAGTCCCTCAGGGGCTAGCTCCTACGAGCAGTACTTC
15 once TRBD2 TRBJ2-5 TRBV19 CASSMSAGVGETQYF TGTGCCAGTAGTATGTCGGCGGGAGTAGGGGAGACCCAGTACTTC
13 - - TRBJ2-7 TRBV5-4 CASSFLQSYEQYF TGTGCCAGCAGCTTTCTACAGTCCTACGAGCAGTACTTC
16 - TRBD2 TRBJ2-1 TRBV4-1 CASSQLGGGPYNEQFF TGCGCCAGCAGCCAACTTGGGGGAGGGCCATACAATGAGCAGTTCTTC
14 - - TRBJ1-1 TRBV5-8 CASSLWTVPTEAFF TGTGCCAGCAGCTTATGGACAGTTCCCACTGAAGCTTTCTTT
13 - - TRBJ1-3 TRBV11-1 CASSIDSGNTIYF TGTGCCAGCAGCATAGACAGTGGAAACACCATATATTTT
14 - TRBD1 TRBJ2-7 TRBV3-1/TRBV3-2 CASSRRDRGTEQYF TGTGCCAGCAGCCGCCGGGACAGGGGGACCGAGCAGTACTTC